This is a list of T cell receptor beta chains from one sample in a study of technical replicates of blood from a few donors. Clones were sequenced by immunoSEQ multiplex PCR, and TCRdb holds only the in-frame ones, with some missing. The table records 70,000 or so clones, 90% to 95% of them present only once. Source material: T cells isolated from PBMCs. The receptors derive from a human donor in good health. Some clones in this sample may be carry-over from other donors' samples. Each CDR3 is given with its conserved first and last residue. A D gene is named only where the DNA matches it firmly. The size entry is marked missing in some rows and otherwise reads once, few, many or a size class.

>TRBJ1-2|TRBD1|NA|TRBV7-2
CASSSRQGALNYGYTF
TGTGCCAGCAGCTCTAGACAGGGTGCTCTTAACTATGGCTACACCTTC
>TRBJ2-2|TRBD2|NA|TRBV19
CASSPLAGGAEAGELFF
TGTGCCAGTAGCCCACTAGCGGGAGGTGCTGAGGCCGGGGAGCTGTTTTTT
>TRBJ2-7|TRBD1|NA|TRBV28
CASSLSGGYEQYF
TGTGCCAGCAGTTTATCAGGGGGCTACGAGCAGTACTTC
>TRBJ2-1|TRBD2|NA|TRBV28
CASSLGLAGVNEQFF
TGTGCCAGCAGTCTGGGACTAGCGGGAGTCAATGAGCAGTTCTTC
>TRBJ2-1|NA|NA|TRBV7-9
CASSPLAEQFF
TGTGCCAGCAGCCCTTTGGCTGAGCAGTTCTTC
>TRBJ1-2|TRBD1|NA|TRBV6-5
CASSYSGGTGPYGYTF
TGTGCCAGCAGTTACTCGGGGGGGACAGGCCCCTATGGCTACACCTTC
>TRBJ1-3|TRBD1|once|TRBV7-9
CASSLRLTGTGAGNTIYF
TGTGCCAGCAGCTTAAGGCTAACCGGGACAGGCGCTGGAAACACCATATATTTT
>TRBJ2-2|NA|NA|TRBV6-5
CASRPQGTGELFF
TGTGCCAGCAGACCACAGGGAACCGGGGAGCTGTTTTTT
>TRBJ2-7|TRBD1|NA|TRBV28
CASSSGTGGEQYF
TGTGCCAGCAGTTCCGGGACAGGGGGGGAGCAGTACTTC
>TRBJ2-5|NA|NA|TRBV6-5
CASSYGGGVQETQYF
TGTGCCAGCAGTTACGGGGGGGGCGTCCAAGAGACCCAGTACTTC
>TRBJ1-1|TRBD1|NA|TRBV9
CASSLLGQGETEAFF
TGTGCCAGCAGCCTACTGGGACAGGGGGAAACTGAAGCTTTCTTT
>TRBJ1-1|NA|NA|TRBV6-4
CASSETGLIKNTEAFF
TGTGCCAGCAGTGAAACGGGACTTATAAAAAACACTGAAGCTTTCTTT
>TRBJ1-2|NA|NA|TRBV13
CASSLVGADGYTF
TGTGCCAGCAGCTTAGTGGGGGCCGATGGCTACACCTTC
>TRBJ1-1|NA|NA|TRBV12-1
CASTAGPGGRDTEAFF
TGTGCCAGCACCGCTGGCCCGGGGGGGAGGGACACTGAAGCTTTCTTT
>TRBJ2-1|NA|NA|TRBV27
CASSLGGNEQFF
TGTGCCAGCTCCCTGGGGGGCAATGAGCAGTTCTTC
>TRBJ2-1|NA|NA|TRBV9
CASSVTVGGVGGLYNEQFF
TGTGCCAGCAGCGTAACCGTGGGGGGGGTAGGGGGACTCTACAATGAGCAGTTCTTC
>TRBJ2-7|NA|NA|TRBV5-5
CASGSTGSSYEQYF
TGTGCCAGCGGAAGCACCGGGTCCTCGTACGAGCAGTACTTC
>TRBJ1-5|TRBD1|NA|TRBV7-6
CASSEVLTGGDQPQHF
TGTGCCAGCAGCGAAGTCCTGACAGGGGGCGATCAGCCCCAGCATTTT
>TRBJ2-6|TRBD2|NA|TRBV19
CASSSHPLAGVGSSGANVLTF
TGTGCCAGTAGTTCTCACCCCTTAGCGGGAGTAGGGAGCTCTGGGGCCAACGTCCTGACTTTC
>TRBJ2-7|NA|NA|TRBV5-5
CASSFDRFTYKQYF
TGTGCCAGCAGTTTCGACAGGTTTACCTACAAGCAGTACTTC
>TRBJ1-2|NA|NA|TRBV2
CASSEFQASFYGYTF
TGTGCCAGCAGTGAATTCCAGGCGAGCTTCTATGGCTACACCTTC
>TRBJ2-1|NA|NA|TRBV5-1
CASSPAVEAYNEQFF
TGCGCCAGCAGCCCAGCGGTTGAAGCCTACAATGAGCAGTTCTTC
>TRBJ2-5|TRBD1|NA|TRBV5-4
CASGRWDSSGETQYF
TGTGCCAGCGGACGATGGGACAGCTCGGGAGAGACCCAGTACTTC
>TRBJ2-7|TRBD1|NA|TRBV7-9
CASSPWGGQVVSYEQYF
TGTGCCAGCAGCCCCTGGGGCGGACAGGTTGTATCCTACGAGCAGTACTTC
>TRBJ2-7|TRBD1|NA|TRBV19
CASTETGGSREQYF
TGTGCCAGTACCGAAACAGGGGGCTCTCGCGAGCAGTACTTC
>TRBJ2-7|TRBD1|NA|TRBV5-1
CASSVDRGEQYF
TGCGCCAGCAGCGTCGACAGGGGCGAGCAGTACTTC
>TRBJ2-1|TRBD1|NA|TRBV5-1
CASSSLTGGGYNEQFF
TGCGCCAGCAGCTCCCTGACAGGGGGGGGGTACAATGAGCAGTTCTTC
>TRBJ1-3|NA|few|TRBV2
CASSAQGGNTIYF
TGTGCCAGCAGTGCACAGGGAGGAAACACCATATATTTT
>TRBJ2-7|NA|NA|TRBV19
CASSIGLAGYEQYF
TGTGCCAGTAGTATCGGTCTAGCCGGCTACGAGCAGTACTTC
>TRBJ1-4|NA|few|TRBV30
CAWSPLAVINEKLFF
TGTGCCTGGAGTCCCTTGGCGGTTATTAATGAAAAACTGTTTTTT
>TRBJ2-1|NA|NA|TRBV4-2
CASSQMSSSYNEQFF
TGTGCCAGCAGCCAGATGTCTAGTTCCTACAATGAGCAGTTCTTC
>TRBJ2-1|NA|NA|TRBV6-4
CASSPGRSGVGQFF
TGTGCCAGCAGTCCGGGACGATCGGGAGTCGGGCAGTTCTTC
>TRBJ2-1|NA|NA|TRBV7-9
CASGVAEQFF
TGTGCCTCCGGAGTGGCTGAGCAGTTCTTC
>TRBJ1-2|NA|NA|TRBV16
CASSQGREYGYTF
TGTGCCAGCAGCCAAGGACGGGAATATGGCTACACCTTC
>TRBJ1-4|NA|NA|TRBV5-1
CASSPEVTSTNEKLFF
TGCGCCAGCAGCCCGGAGGTCACCTCAACTAATGAAAAACTGTTTTTT
>TRBJ1-2|NA|NA|TRBV5-1
CASSLDQGPSYGYTF
TGCGCCAGCAGCTTGGACCAGGGGCCTTCCTATGGCTACACCTTC
>TRBJ2-3|NA|NA|TRBV5-1
CASSRRAGFSTDTQYF
TGCGCCAGCAGCCGACGAGCGGGCTTTAGCACAGATACGCAGTATTTT
>TRBJ2-7|NA|few|TRBV10-1
CASSDETGAYEQYF
TGCGCCAGCAGTGATGAGACAGGAGCTTACGAGCAGTACTTC
>TRBJ1-5|NA|NA|TRBV6-6
CASSYSHSSNQPQHF
TGTGCCAGCAGTTACTCGCACAGTAGCAATCAGCCCCAGCATTTT
>TRBJ2-7|TRBD2|NA|TRBV27
CASSPRTSGGLYEQYF
TGTGCCAGCAGTCCGAGGACTAGCGGGGGCTTATACGAGCAGTACTTC
>TRBJ2-2|TRBD1|NA|TRBV29-1
CSVEREGQGRTGELFF
TGCAGCGTTGAAAGGGAGGGACAGGGGCGTACCGGGGAGCTGTTTTTT
>TRBJ1-3|NA|NA|TRBV28
CASNFAVRDRPSGNTIYF
TGTGCCAGCAACTTCGCCGTCCGAGACAGGCCCTCTGGAAACACCATATATTTT
>TRBJ1-1|NA|few|TRBV4-1
CASSQPGAMNTEAFF
TGCGCCAGCAGCCAGCCAGGGGCAATGAACACTGAAGCTTTCTTT
>TRBJ1-2|NA|NA|TRBV9
CASGSRTAVRGYTF
TGTGCCAGCGGATCTCGGACAGCGGTAAGGGGCTACACCTTC
>TRBJ2-7|TRBD2|NA|TRBV4-2
CASSVTGTTNYEQYF
TGTGCCAGCAGCGTCACCGGGACTACAAACTACGAGCAGTACTTC